This T cell receptor (beta chain) is from a study of T cell changes during pregnancy in multiple sclerosis. TCRdb's copy holds only in-frame clones and misses some; the assay was immunoSEQ multiplex PCR. The profile covers about 75,000 clones, with around 90% appearing a single time and about 0.45% taken by the ten largest. This CDR3 has 13 amino acids. With 2 bases removed from V and 4 bases from J, the gap between germline ends came to 8 bases. The germline gives CDR1 MNHEY, CDR2 SVGAGI. This chain links TRBV6-5 with TRBJ1-1, with D unresolved. This sample comprised CD4+ T cells from peripheral blood mononuclear cells, obtained before pregnancy. The sequence was obtained from a female donor with multiple sclerosis, enrolled in a pregnancy study. The CDR3 sequence: CASSYEWATEAFF. The CDR3 DNA reads TGTGCCAGCAGTTACGAGTGGGCCACTGAAGCTTTCTTT.